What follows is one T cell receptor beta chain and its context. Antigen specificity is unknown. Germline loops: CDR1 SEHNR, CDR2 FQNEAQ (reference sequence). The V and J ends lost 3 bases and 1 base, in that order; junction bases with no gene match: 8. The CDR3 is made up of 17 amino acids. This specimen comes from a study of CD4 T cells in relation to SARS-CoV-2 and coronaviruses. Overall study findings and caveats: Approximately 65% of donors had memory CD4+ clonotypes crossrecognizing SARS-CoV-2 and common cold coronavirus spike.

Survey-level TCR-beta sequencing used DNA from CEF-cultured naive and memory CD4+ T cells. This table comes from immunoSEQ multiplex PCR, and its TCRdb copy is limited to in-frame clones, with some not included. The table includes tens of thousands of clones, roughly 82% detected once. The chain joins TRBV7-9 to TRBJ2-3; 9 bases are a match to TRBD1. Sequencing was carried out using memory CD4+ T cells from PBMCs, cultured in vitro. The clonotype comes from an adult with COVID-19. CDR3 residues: CASSFRTGVTRTDTQYF. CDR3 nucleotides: TGTGCCAGCAGCTTCCGGACAGGGGTCACTCGCACAGATACGCAGTATTTT. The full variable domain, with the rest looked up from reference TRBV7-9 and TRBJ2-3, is DTGVSQNPRHKITKRGQNVTFRCDPISEHNRLYWYRQTLGQGPEFLTYFQNEAQLEKSRLLSDRFSAERPKGSFSTLEIQRTEQGDSAMYLCASSFRTGVTRTDTQYFGPGTRLTVL.